The subject of this entry is one TCR beta chain. The antigen remains unidentified. Carried by the TCR beta cDNA libraries were unique molecular identifiers. When 1 to 10 million T cells were used, they gave approximately 530,000 cDNA molecules. TCRdb itself ran the PCR reads through MiXCR, one entry per CDR3 protein. The table has about 160,000 distinct CDR3 sequences, 30% to 45% seen once. The data were taken from a study of post-analysis software for immune sequencing data. Overall study: Some patients lacked subtype; others had relapsing-remitting, secondary progressive or progressive-relapsing disease. General study results and limits: Roughly 5 TRBV segments, including TRBV5-6, TRBV5-1 and TRBV20-1, were more frequent in patients than controls. Normalized Chao1 diversity in multiple sclerosis patients fell significantly below that of controls.

CDR1 is MDHEN, CDR2 SYDVKM, per germline. V was trimmed by 5 bases and J by 4 bases, leaving 15 bases between them. This CDR3 has 15 amino acids. This chain links TRBV28 with TRBJ2-1; D tentatively fits TRBD1 or TRBD2 (6 bases each). The clonotype comes from a girl aged 10-17 years with multiple sclerosis. Sequences were derived from blood, sampled after autologous hematopoietic stem cell transplantation. The CDR3 coding sequence is TGTGCCAGCAGTCCCGGGGGCACAGGGTACAATGAGCAGTTCTTC. It codes for CASSPGGTGYNEQFF.